This T cell receptor beta chain was observed in a study of shared clonotypes between healthy human individuals. Overall study results and limits: It was the non-shared clonotypes that had lower generation probabilities than clonotypes shared by all four donors.

Looked up from germline, CDR1 is KGHSH and CDR2 is LQKENI. Trimming removed 2 bases from V and 0 bases from J, with 7 bases in between. The CDR3 extends over 14 amino acids. As concerns this clone: Its antigen is still unknown. This sample also contains other DNA sequences that code for the same CDR3.

The study ran the assay at deep level. Clones were read by immunoSEQ multiplex PCR, and TCRdb kept only the in-frame ones, dropping some. The table lists around 720,000 clones, around 73% of them singletons. A split of CD4+ cells into CD45RA+ naive and CD45RA-negative memory subsets was performed. The source of this sequence is a woman in her 30s in good health. The chain employs TRBV18 and TRBJ1-1, with D possibly matching TRBD1 (6 bases). The sequenced sample was memory CD4+ T cells sorted from blood. Subset: CD45RA-negative fraction. CDR3 nucleotides: TGTGCCAGCTCACCAGGACAGTTGAACACTGAAGCTTTCTTT. Amino acids: CASSPGQLNTEAFF.